These 30 T cell receptor beta chains were sequenced from one sample in a study of post-analysis software for immune sequencing data. General study points: When patients were compared with controls, four to six TRBV segments were more frequent, TRBV5-6, TRBV5-1 and TRBV20-1 among them.

Built from TCR beta cDNA, the libraries had unique molecular identifiers in them. One entry per CDR3 protein, called by TCRdb with MiXCR from the PCR reads. Of about half a million distinct CDR3 sequences in the sample, 30% to 40% were seen once. These TCRs' antigens remain unknown. The sequenced sample consisted of blood. Source of these receptors: a girl under 18 with multiple sclerosis.

Only a few counts were recorded for this clonotype. The V and J genes are TRBV7-6 and TRBJ1-2; D perhaps matches TRBD1 (5 bases). The V end lost 5 bases, the J end lost 2 bases, and 12 bases lay between the germline ends. The CDR3 spans 14 residues. CDR1 is SGHVS, CDR2 FNYEAQ, per germline. The CDR3 DNA sequence: TGTGCCAGCAGCCGTACCACAGGAAACTATGGCTACACCTTC. It specifies CASSRTTGNYGYTF.

The CDR3 region has the DNA TGTGCCAGCAGCCAAGGAGAAGTAACTAGCGGGGCCGAAGGGGAGCAGTACTTC. This codes for CASSQGEVTSGAEGEQYF. The chain joins TRBV3-1 to TRBJ2-5; 10 nucleotides align to TRBD2. J lost 11 bases, V lost 1 base, and 19 bases had no gene match. Germline CDR1 LGHDT, CDR2 YNNKEL (reference sequence). The CDR3 sequence is 18 residues long.

This clonotype was seen only a few times. The rearrangement links TRBV6-6 to TRBJ2-2; no reliable D call. Germline values: CDR1 MNHNY, CDR2 SVGAGI (reference sequence). Between the trimmed V and J ends, which lost 5 bases and 6 bases, there was a span of 7 bases. This CDR3 is built from 12 residues. The CDR3 DNA follows: TGTGCCAGCAGTCTAGGTTCCGGGGAGCTGTTTTTT. Its protein is CASSLGSGELFF.

The gene calls are TRBV11-2 and TRBJ1-2, with D perhaps TRBD1 (5 bases). This CDR3 contains 15 residues. Trimming cost V 6 bases and J 9 bases, with 23 bases left between them. Germline CDR1 reads SGHAT; CDR2 reads FQNNGV. DNA for the CDR3: TGTGCCAGCAGTTCGATACGGGCGACAGTAAATCGCTACACCTTC. Translated: CASSSIRATVNRYTF.

This clonotype was found a few times. V usage is TRBV4-2 and J usage is TRBJ2-3; TRBD2 matches 8 bases. V was clipped by 7 bases and J by 2 bases; unmatched bases: 8. CDR1 and CDR2 (germline): LGHNA, YNFKEQ. The length of the CDR3 is 15 residues. CDR3 in amino acids: CASTSASGFTDTQYF. The CDR3 region has the DNA TGTGCCAGCACCAGCGCTAGCGGGTTCACAGATACGCAGTATTTT.

V usage is TRBV25-1 and J usage is TRBJ1-5, with D possibly TRBD1 on 5 matching bases. There are 15 residues in the CDR3. Germline CDR1 MGHDK, CDR2 SYGVNS. The V and J ends lost 3 bases and 4 bases respectively, with 13 bases between them. DNA of the CDR3: TGTGCCAGCAGTGATTCGGGGACCGATAATCAGCCCCAGCATTTT. Translation: CASSDSGTDNQPQHF.

This clonotype was recorded a few times. V is TRBV7-3 and J is TRBJ2-5, with D perhaps matching TRBD1 or TRBD2 (6 bases each). Germline values: CDR1 SGHTA, CDR2 FQGTGA. With 6 bases removed from V and 2 bases from J, the gap between germline ends came to 13 bases. The CDR3 contains 14 residues. The CDR3 here is CASSTGGSQETQYF. CDR3 sequence (DNA): TGTGCCAGCAGTACCGGGGGCTCACAAGAGACCCAGTACTTC.

There are many counts of this clonotype. The chain links TRBV10-3 to TRBJ2-7, with D possibly TRBD2 on 7 matching bases. The end of the DNA aligns better with TRBJ2-5, so the J call may be wrong. From germline, CDR1 is ENHRY and CDR2 SYGVKD. CDR3 size: 13 residues. The CDR3 coding sequence is TGTGCCATCAGTGACAGGGGAGGGGAGACCCAGTACTTC. Its protein is CAISDRGGETQYF.

Only a few counts were recorded for this clonotype. The rearrangement joins TRBV5-1 to TRBJ2-7, with D possibly being TRBD1 or TRBD2 (6 bases each). CDR1 and CDR2 (germline): SGHRS, YFSETQ. There are 15 residues in the CDR3. V lost 0 bases and J 2 bases, leaving 12 bases between the germline ends. CDR3 sequence reads: CASSLAVGGTYEQYF. CDR3 bases: TGCGCCAGCAGCTTGGCCGTAGGGGGGACCTACGAGCAGTACTTC.

Only a few counts were recorded for this clonotype. This chain joins TRBV2 and TRBJ2-7; 8 nucleotides align to TRBD1. Matching the DNA end better, TRBJ2-5 makes the J call doubtful. Germline V gene lookup returns CDR1 SNHLY and CDR2 FYNNEI. The CDR3 contains 15 residues. CDR3 in amino acids: CASSGFQGDRETQYF. CDR3 coding DNA: TGTGCCAGCAGTGGGTTCCAGGGGGACAGGGAGACCCAGTACTTC.

The chain couples TRBV11-2 to TRBJ1-2; no firm D call. The length of the CDR3 is 14 residues. Germline lookup yields CDR1 SGHAT and CDR2 FQNNGV. Trimming took 5 bases from V and 8 from J, leaving 18 bases between them. The CDR3 DNA reads as TGTGCCAGCAGCCCCATTGGGCGCCGAGGAGGCTACACCTTC. This sequence encodes CASSPIGRRGGYTF.

Here the CDR3 DNA reads TGTGCCAGCAGCAAGGCACGGGGACGGACTTATGGCTACACCTTC. It translates to CASSKARGRTYGYTF. The V and J genes are TRBV21-1 and TRBJ1-2; the D segment call TRBD1 is taken from the table without a DNA check. TRBV21-1 is designated a pseudogene. This CDR3 comprises 15 residues.

As to this clonotype: One end of the junction varies from germline; a read error may be responsible. CDR3 in DNA: TGTGCCAGCAGTGTCCGGGACAGGGGGCCAGAGATCCAGTACTTC. As protein: CASSVRDRGPEIQYF. The rearrangement links TRBV6-5 to TRBJ2-5; 12 nucleotides line up with TRBD1. The CDR3 loop spans 15 amino acids. CDR1 is MNHEY and CDR2 is SVGAGI in the germline V gene.

The gene calls are TRBV12-3 or TRBV12-4 and TRBJ1-4; a possible D gene is TRBD1 (6 bases). The ends were cut back, 7 bases at V and 4 bases at J, with 16 bases in the middle. The CDR3 has 15 amino acids. CDR3 region: CASMDSDSRNEKLFF. CDR3 nucleotide sequence: TGTGCCAGCATGGACTCGGACAGTCGTAATGAAAAACTGTTTTTT.

This chain links TRBV7-3 with TRBJ2-5; 8 nucleotides line up with TRBD1. This CDR3 contains 17 residues. V lost 5 bases and J lost 0; bases outside the gene matches: 11. Germline V gene lookup returns CDR1 SGHTA and CDR2 FQGTGA. CDR3 residues: CASSPGQGTPYQETQYF. The CDR3 DNA reads TGTGCCAGCAGCCCAGGACAGGGCACCCCGTACCAAGAGACCCAGTACTTC.

The gene calls are TRBV20-1 and TRBJ2-3; TRBD2 is a possible D gene (5 bases). CDR1 and CDR2 from the germline V gene are DFQATT and SNEGSKA (reference sequence). Trimming left V 3 bases short and J 5 bases short, with 12 bases between. This CDR3 contains 13 residues. The CDR3 protein is CSASSSIRDTQYF. Here the CDR3 DNA reads TGCAGTGCTAGTTCTAGCATTAGAGATACGCAGTATTTT.

This clonotype was seen more than once but under ten times. The chain employs TRBV20-1 and TRBJ2-5; D is ambiguous. CDR1 is DFQATT, CDR2 SNEGSKA, per germline (reference sequence). V lost 5 bases and J 4 bases, leaving 14 bases between the germline ends. This CDR3 comprises 13 residues. As DNA, the CDR3 is TGCAGTGCTTACGGGCCAGTAACAGAGACCCAGTACTTC. Its translation: CSAYGPVTETQYF.

The chain carries TRBV10-1 and TRBJ2-7; 8 positions agree with TRBD1. The CDR3 sequence is 13 residues long. J gave up 6 bases and V 11 bases, and 12 bases lay outside the gene matches. Per germline, CDR1 WNHNN and CDR2 SYGVQD (reference sequence). CDR3 amino acids: CAGTSDRVTEQYF. In DNA, the CDR3 is TGCGCCGGGACTTCGGACAGGGTCACCGAGCAGTACTTC.

This sequence joins TRBV29-1 and TRBJ2-1; D is unclear. The CDR3 contains 11 residues. The germline gives CDR1 SQVTM, CDR2 ANQGSEA. The V end lost 4 bases, the J end lost 3 bases, and 4 bases lay between the germline ends. CDR3 residues: CSVGFYNEQFF. DNA of the CDR3: TGCAGCGTTGGCTTCTACAATGAGCAGTTCTTC.

This chain joins TRBV4-1 and TRBJ2-1; D is perhaps TRBD2 (5 bases). The J call is in doubt because the DNA end fits TRBJ2-7 better. CDR1 is MGHRA and CDR2 is YSYEKL in the germline V gene. The CDR3 extends over 17 amino acids. As DNA, the CDR3 is TGCGCCAGCAGCCAAGATCCCGGGGTAGACTCCTACAATGAGCAGTACTTC. It is translated as CASSQDPGVDSYNEQYF.

This chain uses TRBV7-9 with TRBJ1-2, with 9 positions matching TRBD1. CDR1 is SEHNR and CDR2 is FQNEAQ in the germline V gene (reference sequence). This CDR3 is built from 15 residues. V was pared by 1 base and J by 5 bases, with 5 bases of the junction left unmatched. CDR3 coding DNA: TGTGCCAGCAGCTTAGGTCGGGACAGGGCTTATGGCTACACCTTC. As protein: CASSLGRDRAYGYTF.

This chain connects TRBV6-2 or TRBV6-3 to TRBJ1-5, with no clear D. The ends were cut back, 0 bases at V and 4 bases at J, with 10 bases in the middle. CDR1 and CDR2 from the germline V gene are MNHEY and SVGEGT. The CDR3 consists of 15 residues. The CDR3 protein is CASSYSGRTNQPQHF. Here the CDR3 DNA reads TGTGCCAGCAGTTACTCCGGCAGGACGAATCAGCCCCAGCATTTT.

The chain joins TRBV6-6 to TRBJ2-7; 7 bases are shared with TRBD2. The CDR3 covers 14 residues. Germline CDR1 is MNHNY and CDR2 is SVGAGI (reference sequence). The trim removed 6 bases at V and 6 bases at J, leaving 11 bases unmatched. CDR3 in DNA: TGTGCCAGCAGCCATCCGGGACTATCGTTCGAGCAGTACTTC. It is translated as CASSHPGLSFEQYF.

A remark on this clonotype: A single base separates this from a much larger clone, so it may be a read error. This chain connects TRBV20-1 to TRBJ2-5; a possible D gene is TRBD1 (5 bases). The CDR3 sequence is 11 residues long. Germline CDR1 reads DFQATT; CDR2 reads SNEGSKA (reference sequence). CDR3 nucleotides: TGCAGGGCTAGGGGCAAAGAGACCCAGTACTTC. Translation: CRARGKETQYF.

The chain uses TRBV29-1 and TRBJ1-4; TRBD1 aligns across 7 bases. The junction had 1 base not matched to a gene; V was cut back by 3 bases and J by 0 bases. Germline V gene lookup returns CDR1 SQVTM and CDR2 ANQGSEA. The CDR3 is made up of 14 amino acids. CDR3 coding DNA: TGCAGCGTTGAGGGACAGTCAACTAATGAAAAACTGTTTTTT. It is translated as CSVEGQSTNEKLFF.

This clonotype appeared a few times. CDR3 nucleotides: TGTGCCAGCAGCCAGACCTCCGACAGGCGGAATGGCTACACCTTC. This sequence encodes CASSQTSDRRNGYTF. The rearrangement joins TRBV7-9 to TRBJ1-2, with a weak D call TRBD1 (6 bases). The CDR3 spans 15 residues. Looked up from germline, CDR1 is SEHNR and CDR2 is FQNEAQ (reference sequence). The V end lost 5 bases, the J end lost 6 bases, and 19 bases lay between the germline ends.

V gene TRBV12-3 or TRBV12-4 combines with J gene TRBJ2-2; no clear D. There are 14 residues in the CDR3. V lost 4 bases, J lost 3 bases, and 9 bases lay in between. The CDR3 sequence: CASSSLDDTGELFF. For the CDR3, the DNA is TGTGCCAGCAGTTCTTTAGATGACACCGGGGAGCTGTTTTTT.

J is TRBJ2-5 and V is TRBV10-3; 8 positions agree with TRBD2. V shed 3 bases, J shed 5 bases, and the junction held 8 bases outside the gene matches. The CDR3 spans 15 residues. Per the germline V gene, CDR1 is ENHRY and CDR2 is SYGVKD. The CDR3 DNA sequence: TGTGCCATCAGTGATTACGGGGGGGCCGGTGAGACCCAGTACTTC. Protein: CAISDYGGAGETQYF.

This clonotype was found a few times. The chain combines TRBV5-6 with TRBJ1-5; D gene uncertain. The V end was cut by 2 bases, the J end by 2 bases, with 8 bases between. There are 14 residues in the CDR3. CDR1 SGHDT and CDR2 YYEEEE come from the germline V gene. CDR3 amino acids: CASSFTRGNQPQHF. Here the CDR3 DNA reads TGTGCCAGCAGCTTTACGAGGGGCAATCAGCCCCAGCATTTT.

The chain has TRBV7-2 and TRBJ2-3, with 8 bases lining up with TRBD2. Unmatched junction bases numbered 5, after V lost 1 base and J lost 5 bases. The CDR3 length is 15 residues. Germline V gene lookup returns CDR1 SGHTA and CDR2 FQGNSA. The CDR3 loop reads CASSLGRGVGDTQYF. The CDR3, as DNA: TGTGCCAGCAGCTTAGGGCGGGGGGTTGGAGATACGCAGTATTTT.